These 17 T cell receptor beta chains were all obtained from the same sample, sequenced in a study of T cell responses to AZD1222 COVID-19 vaccine. Clones were read by immunoSEQ multiplex PCR, and TCRdb kept only the in-frame ones, dropping some. This sample contains about 140,000 clones. The sequencing sample was made of peripheral blood. The receptors here all came from an adult in good health.

The V gene is TRBV7-3, the J gene TRBJ2-2; D might be TRBD1 or TRBD2, each matching 6 bases. The V and J ends lost 2 bases and 0 bases respectively, with 10 bases between them. CDR1 is SGHTA and CDR2 is FQGTGA in the germline V gene. This CDR3 has 16 amino acids. CDR3 coding DNA: TGTGCCAGCAGCTTATTGGGGGGCTCGAACACCGGGGAGCTGTTTTTT. Translated: CASSLLGGSNTGELFF.

The rearrangement links TRBV4-2 to TRBJ2-2; D ambiguous. This CDR3 is built from 14 residues. V dropped 0 bases and J dropped 5 bases, with 7 bases sitting between them. Germline lookup yields CDR1 LGHNA and CDR2 YNFKEQ. CDR3 protein: CASSQESRTGELFF. The CDR3, as DNA: TGTGCCAGCAGCCAAGAAAGTCGTACCGGGGAGCTGTTTTTT.

The V gene is TRBV7-9, the J gene TRBJ1-2, with D uncertain. V was cut by 4 bases and J by 2 bases, with 14 bases left in between. Germline values: CDR1 SEHNR, CDR2 FQNEAQ (reference sequence). CDR3 length: 15 amino acids. Written as DNA, the CDR3 is TGTGCCAGCAGCTCCATCGCGGCGAGCAACTATGGCTACACCTTC. Encoded protein: CASSSIAASNYGYTF.

The genes are TRBV3-1 (or the pseudogene TRBV3-2) and TRBJ1-2; 7 positions match TRBD1. The J segment lost 8 bases and the V segment lost 5 bases, leaving 8 bases of the junction unmatched. This CDR3 spans 13 amino acids. The germline gives CDR1 LGHDT, CDR2 YNNKEL (reference sequence). CDR3 bases: TGTGCCAGCAGCACTCCCGGGACAGTCGGCTACACCTTC. Translating gives CASSTPGTVGYTF.

This chain uses TRBV5-1 with TRBJ1-2; D is perhaps TRBD1 (6 bases). V lost 0 bases, J lost 8 bases, and 11 bases lay in between. Looked up from germline, CDR1 is SGHRS and CDR2 is YFSETQ. The CDR3 sequence is 13 residues long. The CDR3, as DNA: TGCGCCAGCAGCTTGGCAGGACAGCGGGGCTACACCTTC. This codes for CASSLAGQRGYTF. The full variable domain, rest sourced from reference TRBV5-1 and TRBJ1-2, is KAGVTQTPRYLIKTRGQQVTLSCSPISGHRSVSWYQQTPGQGLQFLFEYFSETQRNKGNFPGRFSGRQFSNSRSEMNVSTLELGDSALYLCASSLAGQRGYTFGSGTRLTVV.

V is TRBV2 and J is TRBJ2-4, with D uncertain. The CDR3 length is 12 residues. Trimming removed 7 bases from V and 5 bases from J, with 9 bases in between. The germline CDR1 and CDR2 sequences are SNHLY and FYNNEI. CDR3 sequence (DNA): TGTGCCAGCACCCCAGTCCAAAACATTCAGTACTTC. As protein: CASTPVQNIQYF.

The chain carries TRBV11-3 and TRBJ1-3, with TRBD1 identical over 7 bases. CDR3 length equals 15 residues. Germline V CDR1 and CDR2: SGHNT, YENEEA. V lost 3 bases and J lost 2; bases outside the gene matches: 4. CDR3 protein: CASSFAGGAGNTIYF. The CDR3 coding sequence is TGTGCCAGCAGCTTTGCAGGGGGGGCTGGAAACACCATATATTTT.

The rearrangement links TRBV18 to TRBJ2-7; 10 bases match TRBD1. The V gene's germline CDR1 is KGHSH and CDR2 LQKENI. With V trimmed by 2 bases and J by 4 bases, 5 bases remained unmatched. The CDR3 runs 15 residues. The CDR3 DNA reads TGTGCCAGCTCACCAACGGGGACAGGGGTGTACGAGCAGTACTTC. This codes for CASSPTGTGVYEQYF.

DNA of the CDR3: TGTGCCAGCAGCTTAGGTCTAGCGGGGGGGCTCGGAGAGCAGTTCTTC. Protein product: CASSLGLAGGLGEQFF. The chain combines TRBV11-3 with TRBJ2-1; 12 bases line up with TRBD2. The CDR3 spans 16 residues. Germline assignment: CDR1 SGHNT and CDR2 YENEEA. Trimming removed 1 base from V and 10 bases from J; junction bases left unmatched: 8.

This chain joins TRBV5-5 and TRBJ1-4; a weak D match, TRBD1 (6 bases). Germline lookup yields CDR1 SGHKS and CDR2 YYEKEE (reference sequence). CDR3 length equals 15 residues. Deletions cut 4 bases from V and 0 bases from J, with 10 bases between. The CDR3 loop reads CASSPRQATNEKLFF. The DNA of the CDR3 is TGTGCCAGCAGCCCCAGACAGGCAACTAATGAAAAACTGTTTTTT.

The gene calls are TRBV2 and TRBJ2-4; TRBD2 matches 9 bases. The CDR3 covers 16 residues. The germline gives CDR1 SNHLY, CDR2 FYNNEI. J gave up 8 bases and V 5 bases, and 13 bases lay outside the gene matches. CDR3 sequence reads: CASSPTERGAGDIQYF. CDR3 nucleotide sequence: TGTGCCAGCAGTCCCACTGAGCGGGGGGCTGGGGACATTCAGTACTTC.

The chain uses TRBV5-1 and TRBJ1-1; D call uncertain. Germline CDR1 reads SGHRS; CDR2 reads YFSETQ. Between the trimmed V and J ends, which lost 0 bases and 0 bases, there was a span of 9 bases. The length of the CDR3 is 15 residues. The CDR3 sequence: CASSLAGHLNTEAFF. Written as DNA, the CDR3 is TGCGCCAGCAGCTTGGCCGGGCACTTGAACACTGAAGCTTTCTTT.

The chain uses TRBV19 and TRBJ1-6, with 7 nucleotides matching TRBD1. Germline V CDR1 and CDR2: LNHDA, SQIVND (reference sequence). The J segment lost 7 bases and the V segment lost 3 bases, leaving 3 bases of the junction unmatched. CDR3 length equals 14 residues. The CDR3 region has the DNA TGTGCCAGTAGTATGGGACAGAGAAATTCACCCCTCCACTTT. Its translation: CASSMGQRNSPLHF.

The CDR3 region is CASSGNRAGNYGYTF. In DNA form, the CDR3 reads TGTGCCAGCAGTGGGAACAGGGCGGGGAACTATGGCTACACCTTC. This chain connects TRBV2 to TRBJ1-2, with D possibly being TRBD1 (6 bases). CDR1 and CDR2 from the germline V gene are SNHLY and FYNNEI. This CDR3 is 15 amino acids long. The ends were cut back, 4 bases at V and 2 bases at J, with 14 bases in the middle.

The chain combines TRBV12-5 with TRBJ1-5; D unclear. The CDR3 is 16 amino acids. Germline CDR1 LGHNT, CDR2 FRNRAP. V dropped 0 bases and J dropped 0 bases, with 9 bases sitting between them. This CDR3 is CASGLVIPNSNQPQHF. The CDR3 DNA reads as TGTGCTAGTGGTTTGGTGATACCAAATAGCAATCAGCCCCAGCATTTT.

As DNA, the CDR3 is TGTGCCAGCAGCTTAGCGGGTTCGAGACAAGAGACCCAGTACTTC. It specifies CASSLAGSRQETQYF. V gene TRBV7-6 combines with J gene TRBJ2-5; D ambiguous. The V and J ends lost 0 bases and 2 bases respectively, with 10 bases between them. There are 15 residues in the CDR3. Germline lookup yields CDR1 SGHVS and CDR2 FNYEAQ.

The chain uses TRBV7-6 and TRBJ2-1; 9 bases agree with TRBD2. In germline, CDR1 is SGHVS, CDR2 FNYEAQ. The CDR3 spans 16 residues. V shed 0 bases, J shed 6 bases, and the junction held 6 bases outside the gene matches. This CDR3 is CASSLAVAGVPNEQFF. As DNA, the CDR3 is TGTGCCAGCAGCTTAGCGGTAGCGGGGGTCCCCAATGAGCAGTTCTTC.